This TCR beta chain was identified during a study of blood T cell repertoires in COVID-19. Across the study: The cDNA or gDNA used as material had been derived from T cells, B-cell-depleted T cells, or PBMCs.

TCRdb's table, derived via immunoSEQ multiplex PCR, lists solely in-frame clones and lacks some. Of 130,000 to 150,000 clones in the sample, about nine tenths were seen once. The CDR3 is made up of 12 amino acids. In germline, CDR1 is SGHNT, CDR2 YYREEE (reference sequence). V was clipped by 3 bases and J by 7 bases; unmatched bases: 3. The origin of this receptor is a human donor in a cohort sampled during active COVID-19. This rearrangement joins TRBV5-4 to TRBJ1-1; TRBD1 agrees at 7 bases. The source material was peripheral blood. The CDR3 sequence: CASSSGGIEAFF. The CDR3 DNA reads TGTGCCAGCAGCTCAGGGGGAATTGAAGCTTTCTTT.